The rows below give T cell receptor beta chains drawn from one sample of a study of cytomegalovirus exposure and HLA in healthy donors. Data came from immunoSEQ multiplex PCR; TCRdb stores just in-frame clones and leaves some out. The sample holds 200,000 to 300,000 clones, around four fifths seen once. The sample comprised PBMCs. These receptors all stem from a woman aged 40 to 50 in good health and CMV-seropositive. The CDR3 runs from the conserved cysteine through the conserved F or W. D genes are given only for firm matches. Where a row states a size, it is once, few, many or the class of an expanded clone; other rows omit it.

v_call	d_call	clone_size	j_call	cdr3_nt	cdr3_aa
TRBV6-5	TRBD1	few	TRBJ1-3	TGTGCCAGCAGTTTCGACAGGGGTAGATCTGGAAACACCATATATTTT	CASSFDRGRSGNTIYF
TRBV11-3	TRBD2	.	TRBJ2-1	TGTGCCAGCAGCTTACGAGGCGGGACTAAGGGGTTCTTC	CASSLRGGTKGFF
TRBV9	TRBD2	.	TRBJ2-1	TGTGCCAGCAGCATCAATAGCGGGGGAAGATACAATGAGCAGTTCTTC	CASSINSGGRYNEQFF
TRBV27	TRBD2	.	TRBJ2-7	TGTGCCAGCAGTTTCCTGCAGGGAGGGAACTACGGGCAGTACTTC	CASSFLQGGNYGQYF
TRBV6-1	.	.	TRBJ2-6	TGTGCCAGCAGTGAATGGACAAGTGGGGCCAACGTCCTGACTTTC	CASSEWTSGANVLTF
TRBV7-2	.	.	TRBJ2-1	TGTGCCAGCAGCTTAGGTTCGGGTCGGACTTCCTACAATGAGCAGTTCTTC	CASSLGSGRTSYNEQFF
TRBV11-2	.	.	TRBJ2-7	TGTGCCAGCAGCTTAGTGACAGAACACTACGAGCAGTACTTC	CASSLVTEHYEQYF
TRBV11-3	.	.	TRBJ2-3	TGTGCCAGCAGCTTACGGGACTCTCCCACCACAGATACGCAGTATTTT	CASSLRDSPTTDTQYF
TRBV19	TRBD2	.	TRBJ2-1	TGTGCCACCCCGGGACTAGCGATACCTAGCTCCTACAATGAGCAGTTCTTC	CATPGLAIPSSYNEQFF
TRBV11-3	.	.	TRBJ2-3	TGTGCCAGCAACCATAACCGGGACTCTCGTACGCAGTATTTT	CASNHNRDSRTQYF
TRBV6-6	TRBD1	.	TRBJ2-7	TGTGCCAGCAGTGGGACAGGGGGTGCCGAGCAGTACTTC	CASSGTGGAEQYF
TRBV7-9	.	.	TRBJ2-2	TGTGCCAGCCACGAGGGGAACACCGGGGAGCTGTTTTTT	CASHEGNTGELFF
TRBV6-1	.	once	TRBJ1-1	TGTGCCAGCAGTGAACTATATGACCGACTGGCGAACACTGAAGCTTTCTTT	CASSELYDRLANTEAFF
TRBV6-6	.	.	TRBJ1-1	TGTGCCAGCAGACTAGGGACACCTGGGACTGAAGCTTTCTTT	CASRLGTPGTEAFF
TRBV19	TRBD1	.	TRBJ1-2	TGTGCCAGTAGTGCGGACAGGGGGCTTGGCTACACCTTC	CASSADRGLGYTF
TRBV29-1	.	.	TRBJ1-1	TGCAGCGTCGCGGCCATGAACACTGAAGCTTTCTTT	CSVAAMNTEAFF
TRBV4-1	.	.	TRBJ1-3	TGCGCCAGCAGCCAAGGACACTCTGGAAACACCATATATTTT	CASSQGHSGNTIYF
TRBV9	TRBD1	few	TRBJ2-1	TGTGCCAGCAGCGCCCTCACCGGACAGGGAGGCAATGAGCAGTTCTTC	CASSALTGQGGNEQFF
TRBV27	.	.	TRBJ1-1	TGTGCCAGCAGTTTAGTTAGGGGTTTTAGCCTCACTGAAGCTTTCTTT	CASSLVRGFSLTEAFF
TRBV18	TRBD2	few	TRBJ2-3	TGTGCCAGCTCCCCGGGACTAGCGGACACAGATACGCAGTATTTT	CASSPGLADTDTQYF
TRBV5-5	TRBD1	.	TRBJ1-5	TGTGCCAGCAGTCCCGGGACAGGGTCCCAGCCCCAGCATTTT	CASSPGTGSQPQHF
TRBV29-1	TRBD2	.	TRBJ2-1	TGCAGCGTTGGAAAAGGGACTGCCGCAACTAGCGGGAGTAATGAGCAGTTCTTC	CSVGKGTAATSGSNEQFF
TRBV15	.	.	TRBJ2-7	TGTGCCACCAGCAGAGATCACAGGGAGCCCTACGAGCAGTACTTC	CATSRDHREPYEQYF
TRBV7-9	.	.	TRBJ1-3	TGTTCCAGCAGCTTAGGGTTGGCAGGGCTCTCTGGAAACACCATATATTTT	CSSSLGLAGLSGNTIYF
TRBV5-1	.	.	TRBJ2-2	TGCGCCAGCAGCCAAAATGGACAACCCACCGGGGAGCTGTTTTTT	CASSQNGQPTGELFF
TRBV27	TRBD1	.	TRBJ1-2	TGTGCCAGCAGTTTATCGGGGACAGGAATACTTAACTATGGCTACACCTTC	CASSLSGTGILNYGYTF
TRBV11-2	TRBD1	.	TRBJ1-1	TGTGCCAGCAGGAAAACGGCCACAGGGGGAACTGAAGCTTTCTTT	CASRKTATGGTEAFF
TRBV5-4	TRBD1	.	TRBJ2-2	TGTGCCAGCAGCGATCCGGGACAGGCTAACACCGGGGAGCTGTTTTTT	CASSDPGQANTGELFF
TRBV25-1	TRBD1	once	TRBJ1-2	TGTGCCAGCAGTGACAGACCCGACAGGGATGGCTACACCTTC	CASSDRPDRDGYTF
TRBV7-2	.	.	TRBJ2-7	TGTGCCAGCAGCTTAGCGCCGGGCGACAGCTACGAGCAGTACTTC	CASSLAPGDSYEQYF
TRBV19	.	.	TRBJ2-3	TGTGCCAGTAGTATTCGACTAGGCGGGGGCACAGATACGCAGTATTTT	CASSIRLGGGTDTQYF
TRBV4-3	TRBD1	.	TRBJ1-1	TGCGCCAGCAGCCAAGAACCAGGGGGGAACACTGAAGCTTTCTTT	CASSQEPGGNTEAFF
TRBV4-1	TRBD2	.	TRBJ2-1	TGCGCCAGCAGCCAAGCAGGACTAGCGGCAAATGAGCAGTTCTTC	CASSQAGLAANEQFF
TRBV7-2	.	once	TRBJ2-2	TGTGCCAGCAGCCCGCATAGTGGGCCGAACACCGGGGAGCTGTTTTTT	CASSPHSGPNTGELFF
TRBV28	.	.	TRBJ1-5	TGTGCCAGCAGCCGATGGGGGGGCGACCTTAGCAATCAGCCCCAGCATTTT	CASSRWGGDLSNQPQHF
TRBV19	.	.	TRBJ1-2	TGTGCCAAAAGGGAGGGTTATAACTATGGCTACACCTTC	CAKREGYNYGYTF
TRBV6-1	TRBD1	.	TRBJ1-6	TGTGCCAGCAGGGAAGGACAGGGAGTGGGGTCACCCCTCCACTTT	CASREGQGVGSPLHF
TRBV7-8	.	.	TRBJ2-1	TGTGCCAGCAGACTCACTAGCAGGGCCGCCAATGAGCAGTTCTTC	CASRLTSRAANEQFF
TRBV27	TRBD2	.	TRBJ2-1	TGTGCCAGCAGTTTACGGCTAGCGGGATACAATGAGCAGTTCTTC	CASSLRLAGYNEQFF
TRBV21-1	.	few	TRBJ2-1	TGTGCCAGCAGCACCACACAGCGGGAATGGTACAATGAGCAGTTCTTC	CASSTTQREWYNEQFF
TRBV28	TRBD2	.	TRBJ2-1	TGTGCCAGCAGTTTGGGCGGGAGGGCCGGTGAGCAGTTCTTC	CASSLGGRAGEQFF
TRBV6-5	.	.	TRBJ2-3	TGTGCCAGCAGTTACGCTATAGCGTCGGGCGCAGATACGCAGTATTTT	CASSYAIASGADTQYF
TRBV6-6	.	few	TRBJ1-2	TGTGCCAGCAGTCTAGACAGCCTCTATGGCTACACCTTC	CASSLDSLYGYTF
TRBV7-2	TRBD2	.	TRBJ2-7	TGTGCCAGCAGCTTGGCGGGAGGGCCCTACGAGCAGTACTTC	CASSLAGGPYEQYF
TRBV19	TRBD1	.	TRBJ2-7	TGTGCCAGTAGTCCGACGGACAGGGGGGCCTACGAGCAGTACTTC	CASSPTDRGAYEQYF
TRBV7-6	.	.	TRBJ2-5	TGTGCCATTGGGCCTCAAGAGACCCAGTACTTC	CAIGPQETQYF
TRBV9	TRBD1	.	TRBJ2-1	TGTGCCAGCAGCGTAGGGGCAGGGGGCAGGTCCTACAATGAGCAGTTCTTC	CASSVGAGGRSYNEQFF
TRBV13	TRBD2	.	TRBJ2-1	TGTGCCAGCAGCCCCTACCTAGCGGGAGCGGGCCATGAGCAGTTCTTC	CASSPYLAGAGHEQFF
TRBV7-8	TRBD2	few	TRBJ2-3	TGTGCCAGCAGCACGGGACTAGCGGGAGAGGGGGGCACAGATACGCAGTATTTT	CASSTGLAGEGGTDTQYF
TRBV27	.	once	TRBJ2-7	TGTGCCAGCAGTTTCCGACAGCGAAACTACGAGCAGTACTTC	CASSFRQRNYEQYF
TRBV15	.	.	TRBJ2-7	TGTGCCACCAGCAGAGATCGACAGTACTACGAGCAGTACTTC	CATSRDRQYYEQYF
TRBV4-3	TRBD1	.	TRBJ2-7	TGCGCCAGCAGCCAAGGGGGCAGCAGGGGGCTGGGTGAGCAGTACTTC	CASSQGGSRGLGEQYF
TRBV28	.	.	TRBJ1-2	TGTGCCAGTAGTTTAGAGGAGGACTATGGCTACACCTTC	CASSLEEDYGYTF
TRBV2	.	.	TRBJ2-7	TGTGCCAGCAGTGAATACGGGCCCCAGCGGCTGCACGAGCAGTACTTC	CASSEYGPQRLHEQYF
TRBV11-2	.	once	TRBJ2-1	TGTGCCAGCAGCTTAGCCTCTGCTAGCGATGGGAATGAGCAGTTCTTC	CASSLASASDGNEQFF
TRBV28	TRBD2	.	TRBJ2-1	TGTGCCAGCATTCTAGCGGGAGGCGATGAGCAGTTCTTC	CASILAGGDEQFF
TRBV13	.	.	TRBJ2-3	TGTGCCAGCACCCTCGTTACAACTCCAAGCGGGGATACGCAGTATTTT	CASTLVTTPSGDTQYF